One sample yielded the 21 T cell receptor beta chains listed below, sequenced in a study of PD-L1 blockade in urothelial cancer. Clones were read by immunoSEQ multiplex PCR, and TCRdb kept only the in-frame ones, dropping some. The profile shows roughly 50,000 clones, 65% to 90% of them singletons. As for time point: pretreatment peripheral blood. The specimen was PBMCs, collected around atezolizumab (anti-PD-L1) treatment. The receptor set was obtained from a man aged 65 to 85 with urothelial cancer.

The chain couples TRBV28 to TRBJ2-1; TRBD1 agrees at 11 bases. From germline, CDR1 is MDHEN and CDR2 SYDVKM. The junction had 5 bases not matched to a gene; V was cut back by 10 bases and J by 3 bases. The CDR3 length is 14 residues. The CDR3 reads CATEGQGVYNEQFF. The CDR3 region has the DNA TGTGCCACTGAGGGACAGGGGGTCTACAATGAGCAGTTCTTC. The full variable domain, with the rest looked up from reference TRBV28 and TRBJ2-1, is DVKVTQSSRYLVKRTGEKVFLECVQDMDHENMFWYRQDPGLGLRLIYFSYDVKMKEKGDIPEGYSVSREKKERFSLILESASTNQTSMYLCATEGQGVYNEQFFGPGTRLTVL.

The sample holds a few counts of this clone. The gene calls are TRBV2 and TRBJ2-7, with 9 bases aligning to TRBD2. The CDR3 is made up of 15 amino acids. CDR1 and CDR2 from the germline V gene are SNHLY and FYNNEI. The ends lost 8 bases at V and 6 bases at J; junction bases unmatched: 14. This chain's CDR3 is CASGAISGSSGEQYF. In DNA form, the CDR3 reads TGTGCCAGCGGGGCTATTAGCGGGAGCTCGGGCGAGCAGTACTTC.

The chain couples TRBV19 to TRBJ2-1; 7 positions agree with TRBD2. In germline, CDR1 is LNHDA, CDR2 SQIVND (reference sequence). The CDR3 runs 14 residues. V was clipped by 7 bases and J by 6 bases; unmatched bases: 9. CDR3 residues: CASNGGRSANEQFF. The CDR3 DNA follows: TGTGCCAGTAACGGCGGGAGAAGCGCCAATGAGCAGTTCTTC.

The chain links TRBV5-5 to TRBJ2-1; TRBD1 matches at 8 bases. CDR3 length: 14 amino acids. The V gene end was trimmed by 3 bases and the J gene end by 5 bases; junction bases not matched to a gene: 4. The germline V gene encodes CDR1 SGHKS and CDR2 YYEKEE (reference sequence). In DNA, the CDR3 is TGTGCCAGCAGCTGGGGGACAGGAAACAATGAGCAGTTCTTC. Encoded protein: CASSWGTGNNEQFF.

The V and J genes are TRBV18 and TRBJ2-4; no firm D call. V lost 3 bases, J lost 0 bases, and 6 bases lay in between. Germline-derived CDR1 and CDR2 are KGHSH and LQKENI. This CDR3 contains 14 residues. The CDR3 DNA reads TGTGCCAGCTCACCCGAACTAGCCAAAAACATTCAGTACTTC. Protein product: CASSPELAKNIQYF.

This sequence joins TRBV5-1 and TRBJ1-2; 10 bases map to TRBD1. Per the germline V gene, CDR1 is SGHRS and CDR2 is YFSETQ. This CDR3 spans 15 amino acids. J gave up 3 bases and V 4 bases, and 6 bases lay outside the gene matches. The CDR3 sequence: CASSARDRGDYGYTF. CDR3 in DNA: TGCGCCAGCAGCGCCCGGGACAGGGGTGACTATGGCTACACCTTC.

The chain is built from TRBV5-1 and TRBJ2-2; a possible D gene is TRBD2 (6 bases). The germline V gene encodes CDR1 SGHRS and CDR2 YFSETQ. V was trimmed by 5 bases and J by 4 bases, leaving 9 bases between them. The CDR3 is made up of 13 amino acids. The CDR3 loop is CASRRDLTGELFF. The CDR3 DNA follows: TGCGCCAGCAGGCGGGACCTCACCGGGGAGCTGTTTTTT.

This chain connects TRBV27 to TRBJ1-1; the D is unclear. CDR3 length equals 15 residues. V was pared by 6 bases and J by 0 bases, with 14 bases between. In germline, CDR1 is MNHEY, CDR2 SMNVEV (reference sequence). The CDR3 sequence is CASSPGRQMNTEAFF. The CDR3 region has the DNA TGTGCCAGCAGCCCGGGTAGGCAGATGAACACTGAAGCTTTCTTT.

In DNA, the CDR3 is TGTGCCAGTAGTATCGAGGAGTTGGGCTCCTACGAGCAGTACTTC. This encodes CASSIEELGSYEQYF. The chain carries TRBV19 and TRBJ2-7; no clear D gene. Deletions cut 3 bases from V and 0 bases from J, with 12 bases between. CDR3 length equals 15 residues. Germline CDR1 and CDR2: LNHDA and SQIVND (reference sequence).

The chain has TRBV5-5 and TRBJ1-1; D ambiguous. CDR3 length equals 13 residues. V was shortened by 2 bases and J by 1 base, with 6 bases between the two germline ends. Germline-derived CDR1 and CDR2 are SGHKS and YYEKEE (reference sequence). The CDR3 here is CASSFFRNTEAFF. The CDR3 DNA sequence: TGTGCCAGCAGCTTTTTCAGGAACACTGAAGCTTTCTTT.

This clone was detected only a few times. The chain couples TRBV12-5 to TRBJ2-1, with TRBD2 matching 10 bases. CDR1 and CDR2 (germline): LGHNT, FRNRAP. This CDR3 is built from 14 residues. Trimming removed 10 bases from V and 3 bases from J; junction bases left unmatched: 6. The CDR3 DNA follows: TGTGCTAAGGGAGCGGGAGGGTACTACAATGAGCAGTTCTTC. This sequence encodes CAKGAGGYYNEQFF.

The CDR3 nucleotides are TGTGCCAGTAGTCTCTACACCTGGACTAGCGGGAGGAGGGATGAGCAGTTCTTC. It codes for CASSLYTWTSGRRDEQFF. The genes are TRBV19 and TRBJ2-1; 14 bases are a match to TRBD2. Germline assignment: CDR1 LNHDA and CDR2 SQIVND (reference sequence). V lost 5 bases and J lost 8; bases outside the gene matches: 14. This CDR3 spans 18 amino acids. The entire variable domain, with the rest obtained from reference TRBV19 and TRBJ2-1, is as follows: DGGITQSPKYLFRKEGQNVTLSCEQNLNHDAMYWYRQDPGQGLRLIYYSQIVNDFQKGDIAEGYSVSREKKESFPLTVTSAQKNPTAFYLCASSLYTWTSGRRDEQFFGPGTRLTVL.

The chain joins TRBV15 to TRBJ1-1; possibly TRBD1 for D (6 bases). This CDR3 has 16 amino acids. V shed 0 bases and J shed 0 bases, with 11 bases lying between them. Germline V lookup: CDR1 LNHNV, CDR2 YYDKDF (reference sequence). The CDR3 here is CATSRDGTLMNTEAFF. CDR3 coding DNA: TGTGCCACCAGCAGAGATGGGACACTCATGAACACTGAAGCTTTCTTT.

The rearrangement links TRBV7-2 to TRBJ2-6, with a possible D match to TRBD2 (7 bases). Germline CDR1 SGHTA, CDR2 FQGNSA. The CDR3 has 14 amino acids. Trimming took 4 bases from V and 8 from J, leaving 12 bases between them. CDR3 region: CASSSPGGSNVLTF. As DNA, the CDR3 is TGTGCCAGCAGCTCCCCGGGGGGCTCCAACGTCCTGACTTTC.

V usage is TRBV2 and J usage is TRBJ2-7; a possible D gene is TRBD2 (6 bases). The CDR3 extends over 14 amino acids. The germline V and J ends were trimmed by 3 bases and 7 bases, with 16 bases remaining between them. Germline lookup yields CDR1 SNHLY and CDR2 FYNNEI. The chain's CDR3 is CASSEEGGLGEQYF. The CDR3, as DNA: TGTGCCAGCAGTGAGGAGGGAGGCCTGGGGGAGCAGTACTTC. Full variable domain (missing parts from reference TRBV2 and TRBJ2-7): EPEVTQTPSHQVTQMGQEVILRCVPISNHLYFYWYRQILGQKVEFLVSFYNNEISEKSEIFDDQFSVERPDGSNFTLKIRSTKLEDSAMYFCASSEEGGLGEQYFGPGTRLTVT.

The chain employs TRBV9 and TRBJ2-7; 11 nucleotides align to TRBD2. The CDR3 extends over 15 amino acids. V was clipped by 3 bases and J by 3 bases; unmatched bases: 5. Per the germline V gene, CDR1 is SGDLS and CDR2 is YYNGEE. The CDR3 DNA is TGTGCCAGCAGCGAGGGGACTAGCGGAATCTACGAGCAGTACTTC. The encoded protein is CASSEGTSGIYEQYF.

The CDR3 DNA reads TGTGCCAGCTCCGGGGGGCGGAGCACTGAAGCTTTCTTT. Translated, it gives CASSGGRSTEAFF. The chain employs TRBV18 and TRBJ1-1; tentative D call: TRBD1 (6 bases). The V end lost 6 bases, the J end lost 4 bases, and 12 bases lay between the germline ends. CDR1 and CDR2 (germline): KGHSH, LQKENI. The CDR3 runs to 13 residues. The whole variable domain, filled in from reference TRBV18 and TRBJ1-1, reads NAGVMQNPRHLVRRRGQEARLRCSPMKGHSHVYWYRQLPEEGLKFMVYLQKENIIDESGMPKERFSAEFPKEGPSILRIQQVVRGDSAAYFCASSGGRSTEAFFGQGTRLTVV.

The rearrangement joins TRBV7-9 to TRBJ1-2, with 7 bases matching TRBD1. V dropped 1 base and J dropped 8; count of bases not matched to a gene: 1. The CDR3 covers 12 residues. Germline V lookup: CDR1 SEHNR, CDR2 FQNEAQ (reference sequence). The chain's CDR3 is CASSLDRGGYTF. CDR3 sequence (DNA): TGTGCCAGCAGCTTAGACAGGGGCGGCTACACCTTC.

The chain is built from TRBV18 and TRBJ2-5; D remains unclear. V lost 5 bases, J lost 5 bases, and 24 bases lay in between. This CDR3 spans 17 amino acids. Germline CDR1 is KGHSH and CDR2 is LQKENI. The chain's CDR3 is CASSNAMSRSRRETQYF. In nucleotides, the CDR3 is TGTGCCAGCTCAAACGCGATGTCCAGGTCACGCCGGGAGACCCAGTACTTC.

This rearrangement joins TRBV30 to TRBJ2-7; 10 bases are shared with TRBD1. The CDR3 has 14 residues. Unmatched junction bases numbered 7, after V lost 4 bases and J lost 4 bases. Germline CDR1 and CDR2: GTSNPN and SVGIG (reference sequence). The CDR3 is CAWTNGQGVYEQYF. The CDR3 DNA is TGTGCCTGGACTAATGGACAGGGGGTATACGAGCAGTACTTC.

The chain employs TRBV6-1 and TRBJ2-2, with TRBD2 matching 8 bases. The germline V gene has CDR1 MNHNS and CDR2 SASEGT. The CDR3 has 15 residues. V trimming: 6 bases; J trimming: 3 bases; junction bases outside the gene matches: 6. CDR3 nucleotide sequence: TGTGCCAGCAGGCCGGGAGGGAGTGACACCGGGGAGCTGTTTTTT. Translated: CASRPGGSDTGELFF.